Each of the 20 T cell receptor beta chains below was sequenced from the same sample in a study of shared clonotypes between healthy human individuals. Only in-frame clones appear in the TCRdb table, and some are missing; sequencing was by immunoSEQ multiplex PCR. Here the sample spans under 2,500,000 clones, 95% being singletons. The sequenced material came from naive CD4+ T cells sorted from blood. Subset indicated: CD45RA+ positively selected. The receptor set was obtained from a man between 18 and 35 years old in good health.

The chain is built from TRBV11-2 and TRBJ1-1; unclear D gene. V lost 6 bases, J lost 1 base, and 15 bases lay in between. The CDR3 has 15 amino acids. In germline, CDR1 is SGHAT, CDR2 FQNNGV. The CDR3 DNA reads TGTGCCAGCAGTTCACCGAGTACCGCGAACACTGAAGCTTTCTTT. Protein: CASSSPSTANTEAFF.

The chain joins TRBV5-1 to TRBJ1-2; no reliable D call. The CDR3 sequence is 17 residues long. Germline V gene lookup returns CDR1 SGHRS and CDR2 YFSETQ. Trimming stripped 2 bases from V and 2 bases from J, with 19 bases between. The CDR3 loop is CASSLLRGRGNNYGYTF. CDR3 coding DNA: TGCGCCAGCAGCTTATTGCGAGGCCGGGGAAACAACTATGGCTACACCTTC.

This clone is a singleton in its sample. This chain connects TRBV6-5 to TRBJ2-1; the match to TRBD2 covers 10 bases. The CDR3 is made up of 15 amino acids. With 4 bases clipped from V and 6 bases from J, the junction kept 6 bases outside the gene matches. Looked up from germline, CDR1 is MNHEY and CDR2 is SVGAGI. The CDR3 region is CASSSPSGGLNEQFF. The CDR3 DNA sequence: TGTGCCAGCAGTTCCCCTAGCGGGGGCCTCAATGAGCAGTTCTTC.

The chain uses TRBV6-5 and TRBJ2-7; 9 bases match TRBD1. Germline lookup yields CDR1 MNHEY and CDR2 SVGAGI. J lost 3 bases, V lost 5 bases, and 2 bases had no gene match. CDR3 size: 13 residues. The CDR3, as DNA: TGTGCCAGCAGTATGGGACAGGGCTACGAGCAGTACTTC. Its translation is CASSMGQGYEQYF.

The rearrangement links TRBV4-3 to TRBJ2-3; D uncertain. V lost 0 bases and J 7 bases, leaving 8 bases between the germline ends. Germline V gene data show CDR1 as LGHNA and CDR2 as YSLEER. This CDR3 comprises 13 residues. CDR3 in amino acids: CASSQENTYTQYF. The DNA of the CDR3 is TGCGCCAGCAGCCAAGAGAATACGTATACGCAGTATTTT.

CDR3 sequence (DNA): TGCGCCAGCAGTGAGTCAGGGCGGTTGAGCGGCAATGAGCAGTTCTTC. It yields the protein CASSESGRLSGNEQFF. The chain combines TRBV10-1 with TRBJ2-1; maybe TRBD2 (5 bases). Germline CDR1 reads WNHNN; CDR2 reads SYGVQD (reference sequence). V was shortened by 0 bases and J by 6 bases, with 15 bases between the two germline ends. This CDR3 has 16 residues.

This chain links TRBV6-1 with TRBJ1-3; maybe TRBD1 (6 bases). Germline CDR1 reads MNHNS; CDR2 reads SASEGT. CDR3 length equals 15 residues. Between the trimmed V and J ends, which lost 5 bases and 1 base, there was a span of 12 bases. The CDR3 DNA follows: TGTGCCAGCAGTCGAGAGGGGGGATCTGGAAACACCATATATTTT. Translated, it gives CASSREGGSGNTIYF.

The V call is TRBV5-1, the J call TRBJ1-1; D is perhaps TRBD1 (5 bases). Germline CDR1 reads SGHRS; CDR2 reads YFSETQ. This CDR3 is built from 15 residues. Trimming shortened V by 0 bases and J by 1 base, and 10 bases separated the two germline ends. The CDR3 loop reads CASSLDPGRNTEAFF. The DNA for the CDR3 is TGCGCCAGCAGCTTGGATCCAGGGAGGAACACTGAAGCTTTCTTT.

Notes on this clone: Other DNA sequences of this sample code for an identical CDR3. This chain connects TRBV5-4 to TRBJ2-3, with D hard to call. The V gene lost 4 bases and the J gene lost 2 bases, with 5 bases spanning the gap. The CDR3 consists of 12 residues. Germline V gene sequence: CDR1 SGHNT, CDR2 YYREEE (reference sequence). The CDR3 spells CASSKNTDTQYF. CDR3 nucleotides: TGTGCCAGCAGCAAGAACACAGATACGCAGTATTTT. Full variable domain (outside the CDR3, taken from reference TRBV5-4 and TRBJ2-3): ETGVTQSPTHLIKTRGQQVTLRCSSQSGHNTVSWYQQALGQGPQFIFQYYREEENGRGNFPPRFSGLQFPNYSSELNVNALELDDSALYLCASSKNTDTQYFGPGTRLTVL.

The rearrangement links TRBV10-3 to TRBJ2-2; 7 bases agree with TRBD1. Trimming removed 7 bases from V and 4 bases from J; junction bases left unmatched: 12. This CDR3 has 16 amino acids. Per the germline V gene, CDR1 is ENHRY and CDR2 is SYGVKD. The CDR3: CAIKASEGAGTGELFF. DNA of the CDR3: TGTGCCATCAAGGCCTCCGAGGGGGCGGGCACCGGGGAGCTGTTTTTT.

The V and J genes are TRBV5-6 and TRBJ1-3; no reliable D call. Trimming shortened V by 4 bases and J by 2 bases, and 7 bases separated the two germline ends. This CDR3 has 13 amino acids. The germline V gene encodes CDR1 SGHDT and CDR2 YYEEEE. The CDR3 here is CASSPWAGNTIYF. The CDR3 DNA reads as TGTGCCAGCAGCCCTTGGGCTGGAAACACCATATATTTT.

This sequence joins TRBV5-4 and TRBJ2-1, with 8 bases lining up with TRBD1. Germline V gene lookup returns CDR1 SGHNT and CDR2 YYREEE (reference sequence). J lost 0 bases, V lost 4 bases, and 3 bases had no gene match. The length of the CDR3 is 15 residues. The CDR3 is CASSPDRGSYNEQFF. CDR3 bases: TGTGCCAGCAGCCCCGACAGGGGCTCCTACAATGAGCAGTTCTTC.

This sequence joins TRBV5-4 and TRBJ1-1, with 8 nucleotides matching TRBD1. V lost 4 bases to trimming and J lost 4 bases; unmatched junction nucleotides: 9. The CDR3 is made up of 15 amino acids. CDR1 is SGHNT and CDR2 is YYREEE in the germline V gene (reference sequence). The CDR3 loop reads CASSEGQGRGTEAFF. The CDR3 DNA follows: TGTGCCAGCAGCGAAGGACAGGGAAGGGGCACTGAAGCTTTCTTT. The full variable domain, completed using reference TRBV5-4 and TRBJ1-1, is ETGVTQSPTHLIKTRGQQVTLRCSSQSGHNTVSWYQQALGQGPQFIFQYYREEENGRGNFPPRFSGLQFPNYSSELNVNALELDDSALYLCASSEGQGRGTEAFFGQGTRLTVV.

The chain recombines TRBV5-1 with TRBJ1-2; D uncertain. V shed 0 bases and J shed 4 bases, with 16 bases lying between them. The CDR3 covers 16 residues. Germline V gene sequence: CDR1 SGHRS, CDR2 YFSETQ. The chain's CDR3 is CASSLAAVQSTYGYTF. The CDR3 nucleotides are TGCGCCAGCAGCTTGGCTGCGGTACAGTCAACCTATGGCTACACCTTC.

The chain joins TRBV28 to TRBJ1-1; no definite D call. The CDR3 has 14 residues. The germline V and J ends were trimmed by 7 bases and 1 base, with 13 bases remaining between them. CDR1 is MDHEN and CDR2 is SYDVKM in the germline V gene. The CDR3 DNA reads as TGTGCCAGCATGACCGCACAAACGAACACTGAAGCTTTCTTT. Its translation: CASMTAQTNTEAFF. The full variable domain, in which reference TRBV28 and TRBJ1-1 provide the parts outside the CDR3, is DVKVTQSSRYLVKRTGEKVFLECVQDMDHENMFWYRQDPGLGLRLIYFSYDVKMKEKGDIPEGYSVSREKKERFSLILESASTNQTSMYLCASMTAQTNTEAFFGQGTRLTVV.

The chain combines TRBV15 with TRBJ2-3, with D unclear. The CDR3 is 14 amino acids. Trimming shortened V by 0 bases and J by 3 bases, and 7 bases separated the two germline ends. CDR1 and CDR2 from the germline V gene are LNHNV and YYDKDF (reference sequence). The DNA for the CDR3 is TGTGCCACCAGCAGAGATAGGCCGACAGATACGCAGTATTTT. Amino acid sequence: CATSRDRPTDTQYF. The variable domain in full, completed from reference TRBV15 and TRBJ2-3, reads DAMVIQNPRYQVTQFGKPVTLSCSQTLNHNVMYWYQQKSSQAPKLLFHYYDKDFNNEADTPDNFQSRRPNTSFCFLDIRSPGLGDTAMYLCATSRDRPTDTQYFGPGTRLTVL.

The count of this clone is one. V and J are TRBV5-1 and TRBJ2-3, with a tentative D call TRBD2 (7 bases). The CDR3 totals 15 residues. Looked up from germline, CDR1 is SGHRS and CDR2 is YFSETQ. The V and J ends lost 6 bases and 0 bases respectively, with 14 bases between them. Here the CDR3 reads CASTLGGASTDTQYF. In nucleotides, the CDR3 is TGCGCCAGCACCCTGGGGGGGGCTAGCACAGATACGCAGTATTTT. Using reference TRBV5-1 and TRBJ2-3 for the parts outside the CDR3, the full variable domain is KAGVTQTPRYLIKTRGQQVTLSCSPISGHRSVSWYQQTPGQGLQFLFEYFSETQRNKGNFPGRFSGRQFSNSRSEMNVSTLELGDSALYLCASTLGGASTDTQYFGPGTRLTVL.

The chain recombines TRBV19 with TRBJ1-5; D gene unclear. The CDR3 spans 14 residues. Between the trimmed V and J ends, which lost 5 bases and 7 bases, there was a span of 15 bases. CDR1 and CDR2 from the germline V gene are LNHDA and SQIVND (reference sequence). The CDR3 here is CASSGSLGNQPQHF. CDR3 sequence (DNA): TGTGCCAGTAGTGGGTCCTTAGGGAACCAGCCCCAGCATTTT.

Comments on this clone: The junction and the germline gene differ at one end; a read error may be behind it. The chain uses TRBV9 and TRBJ2-5; TRBD2 matches at 8 bases. The CDR3 loop spans 17 amino acids. Looked up from germline, CDR1 is SGDLS and CDR2 is YYNGEE. CDR3 protein: CASSVGVLAGLQEAQYF. The CDR3 region has the DNA TGTGCCAGCAGCGTAGGCGTTCTAGCGGGTTTACAAGAGGCCCAGTACTTC.

The rearrangement joins TRBV18 to TRBJ2-5; 9 nucleotides align to TRBD1. V shed 2 bases and J 7 bases; nucleotides not matched to a gene: 5. CDR1 and CDR2 (germline): KGHSH, LQKENI. The CDR3 consists of 14 residues. The CDR3 is CASSPSLTGGTQYF. CDR3 bases: TGTGCCAGCTCACCATCTTTGACAGGGGGGACCCAGTACTTC.